This T cell receptor (beta chain) was sequenced in a study of shared T cell receptors in the human thymus. This CDR3 is 11 amino acids long. CDR1 and CDR2 from the germline V gene are DFQATT and SNEGSKA (reference sequence). Trimming cost V 5 bases and J 5 bases, with 9 bases left between them. Profiled with immunoSEQ multiplex PCR; TCRdb holds only in-frame clones, not every one. The sample lists about 500,000 clones; 75% to 80% were seen once. This sample was also put to use in a study of human thymus T cells.

The genes are TRBV20-1 and TRBJ1-2; D perhaps matches TRBD1 (5 bases). This TCR was recovered from a boy less than two years old with a congenital heart defect. The source material was thymocytes. The CDR3 sequence: CSAQGVYGYTF. CDR3 nucleotides: TGCAGTGCTCAAGGGGTATATGGCTACACCTTC.